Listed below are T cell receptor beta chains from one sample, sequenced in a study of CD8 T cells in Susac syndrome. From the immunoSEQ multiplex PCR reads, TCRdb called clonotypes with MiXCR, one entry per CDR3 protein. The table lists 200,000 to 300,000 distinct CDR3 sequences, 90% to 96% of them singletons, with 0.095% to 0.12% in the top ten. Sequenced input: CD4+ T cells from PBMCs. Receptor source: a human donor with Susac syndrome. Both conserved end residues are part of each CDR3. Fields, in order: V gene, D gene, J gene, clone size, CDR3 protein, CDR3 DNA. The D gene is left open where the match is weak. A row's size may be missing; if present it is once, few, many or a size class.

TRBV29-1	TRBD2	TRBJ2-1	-	CSVEGGTRPLNEQFF	TGCAGCGTTGAAGGCGGGACTAGACCTCTGAATGAGCAGTTCTTC
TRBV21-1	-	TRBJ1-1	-	CATRRLLPRTEAFF	TGTGCCACCCGCCGGCTTTTGCCGAGGACTGAAGCTTTCTTT
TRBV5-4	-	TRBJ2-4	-	CASSRDKTRVVNIQYF	TGTGCCAGCAGCCGCGATAAAACCCGGGTCGTAAACATTCAGTACTTC
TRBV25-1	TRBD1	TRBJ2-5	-	CASSETSTGFGETQYF	TGTGCCAGCAGTGAGACGTCGACAGGGTTTGGAGAGACCCAGTACTTC
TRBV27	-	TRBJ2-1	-	CASTMTTKGPSEQFF	TGTGCCAGCACGATGACTACCAAGGGACCCAGTGAGCAGTTCTTC
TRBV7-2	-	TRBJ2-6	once	CASSEYLANVLTF	TGTGCCAGCAGCGAGTACTTGGCCAACGTCCTGACTTTC
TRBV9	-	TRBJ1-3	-	CASSVADGPSGNTIYF	TGTGCCAGCAGCGTAGCAGATGGGCCCTCTGGAAACACCATATATTTT
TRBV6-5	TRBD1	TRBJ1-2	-	CASSTLQGARGYTF	TGTGCCAGCAGTACACTCCAGGGGGCGCGTGGCTACACCTTC
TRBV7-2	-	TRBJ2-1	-	CASSLTRGVPNEQFF	TGTGCCAGCAGCTTAACCCGGGGAGTTCCCAATGAGCAGTTCTTC
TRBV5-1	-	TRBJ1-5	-	CASSPTGSQPQHF	TGCGCCAGCAGCCCAACAGGGAGTCAGCCCCAGCATTTT
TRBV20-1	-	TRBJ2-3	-	CSAETGAGDTQYF	TGCAGTGCCGAGACCGGTGCGGGCGATACGCAGTATTTT
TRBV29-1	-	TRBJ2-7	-	CSVADREVYEQYF	TGCAGCGTTGCTGACAGGGAGGTCTACGAGCAGTACTTC
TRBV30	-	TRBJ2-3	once	CAWVAFDTQYF	TGTGCCTGGGTCGCTTTTGATACGCAGTATTTT
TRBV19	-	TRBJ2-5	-	CASSKLAQETQYF	TGTGCCAGTAGTAAGCTAGCCCAAGAGACCCAGTACTTC
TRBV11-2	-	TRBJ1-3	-	CASSLKPAFSGNTIYF	TGTGCCAGCAGCTTAAAACCCGCATTCTCTGGAAACACCATATATTTT
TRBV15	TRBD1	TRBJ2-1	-	CATSRMGQGSGLF	TGTGCCACCAGCAGAATGGGACAGGGGTCCGGGCTCTTC
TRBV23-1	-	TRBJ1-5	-	CASSHPGPNQPQHF	TGCGCCAGCAGTCACCCCGGACCAAATCAGCCCCAGCATTTT
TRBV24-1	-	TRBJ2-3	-	CATSDLSERTDTQYF	TGTGCCACCAGTGATTTGAGCGAACGCACAGATACGCAGTATTTT
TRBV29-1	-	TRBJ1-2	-	CSVEKGRADGYTF	TGCAGCGTTGAAAAGGGACGAGCGGACGGCTACACCTTC
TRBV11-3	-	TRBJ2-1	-	CASSQKTGSAYNEQFF	TGTGCCAGCAGCCAAAAAACAGGGTCCGCCTACAATGAGCAGTTCTTC
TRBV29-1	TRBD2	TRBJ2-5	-	CSVIRGASGLQETQYF	TGCAGCGTCATACGTGGGGCTAGCGGACTCCAAGAGACCCAGTACTTC
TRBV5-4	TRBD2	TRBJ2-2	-	CASSLPSSGKGELFF	TGTGCCAGCAGCCTCCCCTCTAGCGGTAAAGGGGAGCTGTTTTTT
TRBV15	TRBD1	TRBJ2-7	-	CATSRTPGQGVYEQYF	TGTGCCACCAGCAGAACCCCGGGACAGGGGGTCTACGAGCAGTACTTC
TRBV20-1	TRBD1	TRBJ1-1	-	CSAKTGGMNTEAFF	TGCAGTGCGAAGACAGGGGGAATGAACACTGAAGCTTTCTTT
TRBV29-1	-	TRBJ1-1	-	CSVEDHRGTEAFF	TGCAGCGTTGAAGATCACCGGGGAACTGAAGCTTTCTTT
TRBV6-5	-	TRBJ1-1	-	CASSYGTPTEAFF	TGTGCCAGCAGTTACGGGACACCCACTGAAGCTTTCTTT
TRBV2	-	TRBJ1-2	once	CASTVGSNYGYTF	TGTGCCAGCACGGTCGGATCGAACTATGGCTACACCTTC
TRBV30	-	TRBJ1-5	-	CAWSRGDNQPQHF	TGTGCCTGGAGTCGAGGAGATAATCAGCCCCAGCATTTT
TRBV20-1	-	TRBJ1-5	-	CSASSRHDQPQHF	TGCAGTGCTAGTAGTCGACATGATCAGCCCCAGCATTTT
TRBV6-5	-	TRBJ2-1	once	CASGRTSYNEQFF	TGTGCCAGCGGGCGGACTTCCTACAATGAGCAGTTCTTC
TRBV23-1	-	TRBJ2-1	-	CARGLPGQFF	TGCGCCAGGGGGCTTCCCGGGCAGTTCTTC
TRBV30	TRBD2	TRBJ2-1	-	CAGNPSGTYNEQFF	TGTGCCGGAAATCCTAGCGGGACCTACAATGAGCAGTTCTTC
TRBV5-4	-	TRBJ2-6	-	CASSLDIAGANVLTF	TGTGCCAGCAGCTTGGATATTGCTGGGGCCAACGTCCTGACTTTC
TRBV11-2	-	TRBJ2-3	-	CASRGGGIDTQYF	TGTGCCAGCAGAGGAGGCGGAATAGATACGCAGTATTTT
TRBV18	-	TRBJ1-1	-	CASSYNGGRVTEAFF	TGTGCCAGCTCATACAACGGGGGGAGGGTCACGGAAGCTTTCTTT
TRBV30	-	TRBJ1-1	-	CAWSQRTPLITEAFF	TGTGCCTGGAGTCAGCGGACACCGTTGATCACTGAAGCTTTCTTT
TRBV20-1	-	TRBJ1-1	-	CSAGGILGQEAFF	TGCAGTGCTGGGGGAATCTTAGGGCAAGAAGCTTTCTTT
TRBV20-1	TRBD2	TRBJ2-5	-	CSASPPQRGLQYF	TGCAGTGCTAGCCCCCCCCAGCGGGGCCTCCAGTACTTC
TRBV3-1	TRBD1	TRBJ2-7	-	CASSQAATGWYEQYF	TGTGCCAGCAGCCAAGCAGCGACAGGGTGGTACGAGCAGTACTTC
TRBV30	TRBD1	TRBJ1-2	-	CAWRATGGPSYTF	TGTGCCTGGAGAGCCACAGGGGGCCCATCATACACCTTC
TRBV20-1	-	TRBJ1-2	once	CSAPKAGANYGYTF	TGCAGTGCACCCAAAGCAGGGGCTAACTATGGCTACACCTTC
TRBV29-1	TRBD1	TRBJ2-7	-	CSGRDSQAEQYF	TGCAGCGGACGGGACAGCCAAGCCGAGCAGTACTTC
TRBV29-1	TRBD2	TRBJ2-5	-	CSVKGAGGLGETQYF	TGCAGCGTGAAGGGAGCGGGAGGTTTAGGCGAGACCCAGTACTTC
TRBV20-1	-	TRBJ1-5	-	CSARPRGQPQHF	TGCAGTGCTAGACCTCGAGGACAGCCCCAGCATTTT
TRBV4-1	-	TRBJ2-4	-	CASSQESWQGGGIQYF	TGCGCCAGCAGCCAAGAAAGTTGGCAGGGAGGGGGCATTCAGTACTTC